These T cell receptor beta chains were read from a single sample in a study of CD8+ T cells in alopecia areata. TCRdb's table, derived via immunoSEQ multiplex PCR, lists solely in-frame clones and lacks some. The sample records 250,000 to 350,000 clones, 60% being singletons. The source was CD4+ T cells sorted from blood, collected around week 53, from a patient treated with tofacitinib. These TCRs come from a human donor with alopecia areata. CDR3s include the opening cysteine and the closing phenylalanine or tryptophan. The D gene is left open where the match is weak. A row's size may be missing; if present it is once, few, many or a size class.

j_call: TRBJ2-2; cdr3_length: 17; d_call: TRBD1; clone_size: -; v_call: TRBV15; cdr3_nt: TGTGCCACCAGCAGAGATTTAGACAGGGCGAACACCGGGGAGCTGTTTTTT; cdr3_aa: CATSRDLDRANTGELFF
j_call: TRBJ2-3; cdr3_length: 11; d_call: -; clone_size: -; v_call: TRBV29-1; cdr3_nt: TGCAGCGTTGAAGTGATAGATACGCAGTATTTT; cdr3_aa: CSVEVIDTQYF
j_call: TRBJ1-5; cdr3_length: 16; d_call: -; clone_size: -; v_call: TRBV30; cdr3_nt: TGTGCCTGGAGCCGCTCTTCCTCAGCCGGGAATCAGCCCCAGCATTTT; cdr3_aa: CAWSRSSSAGNQPQHF
j_call: TRBJ2-5; cdr3_length: 15; d_call: -; clone_size: -; v_call: TRBV5-4; cdr3_nt: TGTGCCAGCAGTCAGACAGGTGAATCTGTGGAGACCCAGTACTTC; cdr3_aa: CASSQTGESVETQYF
j_call: TRBJ2-3; cdr3_length: 15; d_call: TRBD2; clone_size: -; v_call: TRBV2; cdr3_nt: TGTGCCAGCGGCGGGGGGTCCCTGATCACAGATACGCAGTATTTT; cdr3_aa: CASGGGSLITDTQYF
j_call: TRBJ1-6; cdr3_length: 12; d_call: -; clone_size: -; v_call: TRBV27; cdr3_nt: TGTGCCAGCAGCCGCGGGCAATCACCCCTCCACTTT; cdr3_aa: CASSRGQSPLHF
j_call: TRBJ2-3; cdr3_length: 14; d_call: TRBD2; clone_size: -; v_call: TRBV30; cdr3_nt: TGTGCCTGGAGACAGGGACTAGCTCAAGATACGCAGTATTTT; cdr3_aa: CAWRQGLAQDTQYF
j_call: TRBJ2-3; cdr3_length: 17; d_call: -; clone_size: -; v_call: TRBV4-3; cdr3_nt: TGCGCCAGCAGCCGTTCGTTGAATCTTCGCTCGGCAGATACGCAGTATTTT; cdr3_aa: CASSRSLNLRSADTQYF
j_call: TRBJ2-6; cdr3_length: 20; d_call: TRBD1; clone_size: few; v_call: TRBV4-1; cdr3_nt: TGCGCCAGCAGCCGCTTTAAAGCCGGGACAGGGGTGACCGGGGCCAACGTCCTGACTTTC; cdr3_aa: CASSRFKAGTGVTGANVLTF
j_call: TRBJ1-6; cdr3_length: 13; d_call: -; clone_size: once; v_call: TRBV15; cdr3_nt: TGTGCCACCAGCAGAGATGGGAACCGGCCCCTCCACTTT; cdr3_aa: CATSRDGNRPLHF